This entry is about one TCR beta chain. What it binds is unknown. This sample was taken from a study of CXCR3-negative and CXCR3-positive naive CD8 T cells. TRB cDNA libraries were made by UMI-labeled 5' RACE. TCRdb re-called the 5' RACE reads and shows each CDR3 protein once, DNA omitted. This listing includes about 40,000 distinct CDR3 sequences. This CDR3 contains 15 residues. Germline V gene sequence: CDR1 SEHNR, CDR2 FQNEAQ (reference sequence). Study observations and caveats: Partly lower CXCR3 expression followed cryopreservation, and most assays relied on fresh PBMCs. With surface CD5 comparable between naive subsets, TCR strength was estimated using properties derived from the TRB CDR3.

This TCR was recovered from a human donor in good health. Some clones in this sample may be carry-over from other donors' samples. Sequenced: memory CD8+ T cells from blood. The J gene is TRBJ1-4, the V gene TRBV7-9. This CDR3 is CASSPEVGPDEKLFF.